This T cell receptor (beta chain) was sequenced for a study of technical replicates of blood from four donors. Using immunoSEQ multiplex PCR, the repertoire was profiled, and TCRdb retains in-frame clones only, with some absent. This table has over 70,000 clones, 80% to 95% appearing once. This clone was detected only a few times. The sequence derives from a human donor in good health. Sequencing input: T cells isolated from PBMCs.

The CDR3 reads CAWDPGQGNTGELFF. The CDR3 bases are TGTGCCTGGGATCCGGGACAGGGGAACACCGGGGAGCTGTTTTTT. The chain couples TRBV30 to TRBJ2-2; TRBD1 matches 9 bases. Germline lookup yields CDR1 GTSNPN and CDR2 SVGIG (reference sequence). Losses at the gene ends were 5 bases for V and 1 base for J; bases not matched to a gene: 5. The CDR3 spans 15 residues.